This TCR beta chain was profiled in a study of shared clonotypes between healthy human individuals. Across the study: CD4 naive and memory got three plates each, CD8 naive two, CD8 memory one.

The CDR3 contains 14 residues. Trimming took 5 bases from V and 0 from J; bases not matched to a gene: 2. Germline loops: CDR1 MNHNY, CDR2 SVGAGI (reference sequence). Only in-frame clones appear in the TCRdb table, and some are missing; sequencing was by immunoSEQ multiplex PCR. The repertoire consists of more than 1 million clones, with around 78% occurring once and the leading ten covering 0.4% to 0.55%. The sample was memory CD4+ T cells from PBMCs. Regarding subset: CD45RA-negative fraction. The gene calls are TRBV6-6 and TRBJ2-3; 7 positions match TRBD1. The clonotype comes from a man aged 18 to 30 in good health. Some clones in this sample may be carry-over from other donors' samples. The CDR3 bases are TGTGCCAGCAGTGACAGGGTGAGCACAGATACGCAGTATTTT. Translated, it gives CASSDRVSTDTQYF.